This TCR beta chain was identified during a study of OX40 agonist ivuxolimab in advanced cancers. Across the study: All patients had ivuxolimab intravenously every 2 weeks at 0.01 to 10 mg/kg. Findings and limits, study-wide: The study observed clonal expansion of CD4+ and CD8+ blood T cells by week 6 at 0.1 to 3.0 mg/kg.

Trimming stripped 6 bases from V and 2 bases from J, with 17 bases between. CDR3 length: 15 residues. The V gene's germline CDR1 is LNHDA and CDR2 SQIVND (reference sequence). Assay used: immunoSEQ multiplex PCR; TCRdb lists only in-frame clones, some missing. The repertoire consists of approximately 30,000 clones, with approximately 90% occurring once and the leading ten covering approximately 24%. To note about this clone: Its antigen is still unknown.

With autoimmune disease history or systemic immunosuppression, patients were excluded. The chain couples TRBV19 to TRBJ2-7; D may be TRBD1 (6 bases). This receptor was taken from an adult with an advanced solid tumor such as melanoma, head and neck, liver or kidney cancer. Sequencing used CD4+ or CD8+ T cells sorted from blood, obtained in a trial of the OX40 agonist ivuxolimab. The chain's CDR3 is CASSPAPGQTYEQYF. The CDR3 bases are TGTGCCAGTAGCCCAGCCCCGGGACAAACCTACGAGCAGTACTTC.